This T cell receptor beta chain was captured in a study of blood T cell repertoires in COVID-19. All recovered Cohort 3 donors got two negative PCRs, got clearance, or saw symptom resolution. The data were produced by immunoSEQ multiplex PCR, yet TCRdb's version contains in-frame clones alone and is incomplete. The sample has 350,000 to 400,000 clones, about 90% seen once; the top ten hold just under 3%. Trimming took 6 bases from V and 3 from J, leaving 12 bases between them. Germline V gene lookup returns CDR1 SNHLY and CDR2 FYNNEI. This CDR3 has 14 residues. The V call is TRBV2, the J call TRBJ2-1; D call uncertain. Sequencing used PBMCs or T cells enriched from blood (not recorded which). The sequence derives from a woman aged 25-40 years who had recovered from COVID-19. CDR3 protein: CASSPTSGYNEQFF. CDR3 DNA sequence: TGTGCCAGCAGCCCCACGTCAGGCTACAATGAGCAGTTCTTC.